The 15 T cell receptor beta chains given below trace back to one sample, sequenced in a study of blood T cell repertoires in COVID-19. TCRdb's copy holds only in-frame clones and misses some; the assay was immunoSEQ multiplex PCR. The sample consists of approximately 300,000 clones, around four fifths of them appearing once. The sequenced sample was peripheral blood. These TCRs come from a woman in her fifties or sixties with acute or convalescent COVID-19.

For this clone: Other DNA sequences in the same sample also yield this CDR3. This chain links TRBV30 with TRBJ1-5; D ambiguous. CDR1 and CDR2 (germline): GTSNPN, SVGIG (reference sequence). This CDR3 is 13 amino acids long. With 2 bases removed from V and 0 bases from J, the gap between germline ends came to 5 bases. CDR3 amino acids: CAWSTGSNQPQHF. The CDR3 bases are TGTGCCTGGAGTACCGGTAGCAATCAGCCCCAGCATTTT.

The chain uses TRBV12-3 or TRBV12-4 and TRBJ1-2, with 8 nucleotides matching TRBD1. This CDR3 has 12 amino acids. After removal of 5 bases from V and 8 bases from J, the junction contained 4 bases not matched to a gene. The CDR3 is CASSDRGGGYTF. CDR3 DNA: TGTGCCAGCAGTGACAGGGGTGGCGGCTACACCTTC.

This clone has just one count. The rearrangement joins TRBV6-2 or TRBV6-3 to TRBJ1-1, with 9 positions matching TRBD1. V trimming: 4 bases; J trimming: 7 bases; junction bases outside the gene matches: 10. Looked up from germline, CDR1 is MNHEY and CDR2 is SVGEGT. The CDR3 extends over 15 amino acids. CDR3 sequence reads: CASSSPGQGVDEAFF. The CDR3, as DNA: TGTGCCAGCAGTTCCCCGGGACAGGGTGTTGATGAAGCTTTCTTT.

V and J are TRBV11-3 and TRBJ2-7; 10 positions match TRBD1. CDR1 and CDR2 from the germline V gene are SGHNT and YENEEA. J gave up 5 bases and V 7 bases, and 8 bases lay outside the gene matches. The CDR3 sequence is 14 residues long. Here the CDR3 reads CASKPWDRGNEQYF. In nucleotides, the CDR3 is TGTGCCAGCAAGCCGTGGGACAGGGGTAACGAGCAGTACTTC.

The DNA of the CDR3 is TGTGCCAGCAGCGTAAGCGGAAGGGAGACCCAGTACTTC. Protein: CASSVSGRETQYF. The chain is built from TRBV7-9 and TRBJ2-5, with D possibly TRBD2 on 5 matching bases. CDR1 and CDR2 (germline): SEHNR, FQNEAQ (reference sequence). The CDR3 is 13 residues long. V was clipped by 5 bases and J by 5 bases, with 12 bases between them.

CDR3 in amino acids: CASSFSGVGETQYF. The CDR3 DNA follows: TGTGCCAGCAGCTTCAGCGGGGTAGGGGAGACCCAGTACTTC. The V gene is TRBV7-9, the J gene TRBJ2-5, with 7 nucleotides matching TRBD2. CDR1 is SEHNR, CDR2 FQNEAQ, per germline (reference sequence). The CDR3 is made up of 14 amino acids. The junction had 6 bases not matched to a gene; V was cut back by 3 bases and J by 5 bases.

CDR3 bases: TGCGCCAGCAGTCTAGCGCCCAACACCGGGGAGCTGTTTTTT. It specifies CASSLAPNTGELFF. The V and J genes are TRBV4-3 and TRBJ2-2; TRBD2 is a possible D gene (6 bases). The V end was cut by 6 bases, the J end by 2 bases, with 10 bases between. The CDR3 loop spans 14 amino acids. From germline, CDR1 is LGHNA and CDR2 YSLEER.

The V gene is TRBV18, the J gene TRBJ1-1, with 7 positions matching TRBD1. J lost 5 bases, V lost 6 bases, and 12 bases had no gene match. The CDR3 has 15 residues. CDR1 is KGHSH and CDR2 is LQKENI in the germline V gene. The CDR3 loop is CASSEYRGFETEAFF. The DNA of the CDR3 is TGTGCCAGCTCCGAGTACAGGGGCTTCGAAACTGAAGCTTTCTTT. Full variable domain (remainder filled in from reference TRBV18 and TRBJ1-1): NAGVMQNPRHLVRRRGQEARLRCSPMKGHSHVYWYRQLPEEGLKFMVYLQKENIIDESGMPKERFSAEFPKEGPSILRIQQVVRGDSAAYFCASSEYRGFETEAFFGQGTRLTVV.

CDR3 DNA: TGTGCCAGCAGCTCTAAGAGGGGCGCGGGAGTAGAAAAACTGTTTTTT. Protein sequence: CASSSKRGAGVEKLFF. This sequence joins TRBV5-5 and TRBJ1-4; D is possibly TRBD1 (5 bases). Per germline, CDR1 SGHKS and CDR2 YYEKEE (reference sequence). V was cut by 3 bases and J by 8 bases, with 20 bases left in between. The CDR3 contains 16 residues.

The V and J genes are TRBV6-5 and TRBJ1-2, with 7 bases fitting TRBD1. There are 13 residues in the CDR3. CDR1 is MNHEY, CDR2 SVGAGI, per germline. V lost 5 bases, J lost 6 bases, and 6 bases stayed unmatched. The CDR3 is CASSPTGVNGYTF. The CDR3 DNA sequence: TGTGCCAGCAGTCCCACAGGGGTAAATGGCTACACCTTC.

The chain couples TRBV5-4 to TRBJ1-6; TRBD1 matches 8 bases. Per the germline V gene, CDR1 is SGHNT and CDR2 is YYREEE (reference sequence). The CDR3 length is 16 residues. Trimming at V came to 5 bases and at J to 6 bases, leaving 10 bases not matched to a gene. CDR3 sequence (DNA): TGTGCCAGCAGGGCCCCAGACAGGGGATCTAATTCACCCCTCCACTTT. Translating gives CASRAPDRGSNSPLHF. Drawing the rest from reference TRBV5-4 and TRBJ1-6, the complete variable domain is ETGVTQSPTHLIKTRGQQVTLRCSSQSGHNTVSWYQQALGQGPQFIFQYYREEENGRGNFPPRFSGLQFPNYSSELNVNALELDDSALYLCASRAPDRGSNSPLHFGNGTRLTVT.

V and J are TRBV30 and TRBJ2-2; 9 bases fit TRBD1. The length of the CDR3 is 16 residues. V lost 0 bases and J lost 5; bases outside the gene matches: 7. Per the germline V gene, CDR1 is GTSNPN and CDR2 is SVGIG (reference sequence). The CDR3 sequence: CAWSVWDREFTGELFF. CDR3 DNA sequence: TGTGCCTGGAGTGTATGGGACAGGGAATTTACCGGGGAGCTGTTTTTT.

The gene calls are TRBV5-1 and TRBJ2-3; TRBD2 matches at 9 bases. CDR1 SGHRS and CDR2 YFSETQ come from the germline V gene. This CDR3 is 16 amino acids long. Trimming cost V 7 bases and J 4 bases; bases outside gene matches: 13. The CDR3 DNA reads TGCGCCAGCCACTTGAGTCCTAGCGGGGATGCAGATACGCAGTATTTT. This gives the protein CASHLSPSGDADTQYF.

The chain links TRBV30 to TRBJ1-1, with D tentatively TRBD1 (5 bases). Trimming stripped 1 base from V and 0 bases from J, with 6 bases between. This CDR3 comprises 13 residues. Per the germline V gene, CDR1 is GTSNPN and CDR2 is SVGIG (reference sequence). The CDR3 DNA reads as TGTGCCTGGAGTGGACAGCTGAACACTGAAGCTTTCTTT. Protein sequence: CAWSGQLNTEAFF.

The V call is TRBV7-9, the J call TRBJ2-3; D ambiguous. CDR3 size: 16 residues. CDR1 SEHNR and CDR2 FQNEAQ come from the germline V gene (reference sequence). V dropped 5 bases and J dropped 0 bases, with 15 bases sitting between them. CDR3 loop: CASSDRSGTSTDTQYF. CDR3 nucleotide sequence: TGTGCCAGCAGCGATCGTTCAGGAACTAGCACAGATACGCAGTATTTT.